The next 26 T cell receptor beta chains were all read from a single sample in a study of metastatic and nonmetastatic thyroid tumors. Every patient underwent thyroid surgery untreated. TCRdb re-called the PCR reads via MiXCR. Of tens of thousands of clones listed, about a sixth are singletons. Sequences were obtained from blood. These receptors were collected from a female donor with papillary thyroid cancer or a benign thyroid nodule (not recorded which). Some clones in this sample may be carry-over from other donors' samples.

A few counts support this clone. A read error is possible here, since a much larger clone lies one base away. The chain couples TRBV29-1 to TRBJ2-5; D uncertain. V was pared by 8 bases and J by 0 bases, with 13 bases between. CDR3 length: 13 residues. CDR1 is SQVTM, CDR2 ANQGSEA, per germline. Here the CDR3 reads CSSMAKYQETQYF. CDR3 bases: TGCAGCTCCATGGCGAAGTACCAAGAGACCCAGTACTTC.

This clone was observed many times. This chain links TRBV25-1 with TRBJ2-1, with TRBD1 identical over 9 bases. The CDR3 is 15 residues long. Germline assignment: CDR1 MGHDK and CDR2 SYGVNS. Trimming cost V 2 bases and J 8 bases; bases outside gene matches: 7. CDR3: CASSERTGVGDEQFF. DNA of the CDR3: TGTGCCAGCAGTGAACGGACAGGGGTCGGTGATGAGCAGTTCTTC.

This clone was seen many times. CDR3 protein: CASSLNQETQYF. The CDR3 DNA is TGTGCCAGCAGTTTGAACCAAGAGACCCAGTACTTC. This chain joins TRBV28 and TRBJ2-5; D remains ambiguous. Per germline, CDR1 MDHEN and CDR2 SYDVKM. The CDR3 runs 12 residues. Trimming stripped 3 bases from V and 0 bases from J, with 2 bases between.

This clone was recorded at least ten times. The chain employs TRBV9 and TRBJ2-2; TRBD1 is a possible D gene (6 bases). Trimming removed 1 base from V and 2 bases from J, with 15 bases in between. The CDR3 is made up of 17 amino acids. Germline loops: CDR1 SGDLS, CDR2 YYNGEE. This CDR3 reads CASSVSRQGSNTGELFF. In DNA form, the CDR3 reads TGTGCCAGCAGCGTAAGTCGGCAGGGGTCTAACACCGGGGAGCTGTTTTTT. The whole variable domain, filled in from reference TRBV9 and TRBJ2-2, reads DSGVTQTPKHLITATGQRVTLRCSPRSGDLSVYWYQQSLDQGLQFLIQYYNGEERAKGNILERFSAQQFPDLHSELNLSSLELGDSALYFCASSVSRQGSNTGELFFGEGSRLTVL.

This clone was seen ten or more times. This rearrangement joins TRBV7-9 to TRBJ2-1; the D gene is possibly TRBD2 (6 bases). V shed 5 bases and J shed 0 bases, with 11 bases lying between them. The CDR3 has 15 amino acids. CDR1 and CDR2 from the germline V gene are SEHNR and FQNEAQ (reference sequence). This chain's CDR3 is CASSPGTHSYNEQFF. DNA for the CDR3: TGTGCCAGCAGCCCCGGGACTCACTCCTACAATGAGCAGTTCTTC.

On this clone: With a much larger clone just one base away, this may be a read error. Additional DNA sequences in this sample encode the identical CDR3. This chain links TRBV3-1 with TRBJ1-3; no reliable D call. The CDR3 extends over 15 amino acids. CDR1 is LGHDT, CDR2 YNNKEL, per germline (reference sequence). As DNA, the CDR3 is TGTGCCAGCAGCCAAGGCCGGACCTCTGGAAATACCATATATTTT. This translates into CASSQGRTSGNTIYF.

This clone was observed at least ten times. V and J are TRBV4-1 and TRBJ2-7; 12 positions match TRBD1. The length of the CDR3 is 16 residues. V dropped 3 bases and J dropped 12; count of bases not matched to a gene: 15. Germline-derived CDR1 and CDR2 are MGHRA and YSYEKL. CDR3 in DNA: TGCGCCAGCAGCCAGGGACAGGGGGCGTCTTGGAAGGAGAGGTACTTC. This gives the protein CASSQGQGASWKERYF.

This clone was detected many times. V is TRBV9 and J is TRBJ2-3; D ambiguous. Germline assignment: CDR1 SGDLS and CDR2 YYNGEE. V was trimmed by 3 bases and J by 0 bases, leaving 11 bases between them. The CDR3 length is 15 residues. The DNA for the CDR3 is TGTGCCAGCAGCGCGAGTCCCCTCAGCACAGATACGCAGTATTTT. It is translated as CASSASPLSTDTQYF.

The chain links TRBV11-1 to TRBJ2-1, with D tentatively TRBD2 (6 bases). Per germline, CDR1 SGHAT and CDR2 FQDESV (reference sequence). The CDR3 totals 15 residues. V lost 5 bases and J 7 bases, leaving 18 bases between the germline ends. DNA of the CDR3: TGTGCCAGCAGCCCCCCCGGGGGAAGCCATAATGAGCAGTTCTTC. Protein sequence: CASSPPGGSHNEQFF.

This clone was observed at least ten times. This chain connects TRBV6-1 to TRBJ2-2; 9 bases align to TRBD1. Germline V gene data show CDR1 as MNHNS and CDR2 as SASEGT. CDR3 length: 15 residues. V gave up 5 bases and J gave up 3 bases; unmatched junction bases: 4. In nucleotides, the CDR3 is TGTGCCAGCAGTTCCCGGACAGGGGACACCGGGGAGCTGTTTTTT. This translates into CASSSRTGDTGELFF.

This clone was seen at least ten times. The chain employs TRBV12-5 and TRBJ2-2; D possibly corresponds to TRBD1 (6 bases). The V end lost 3 bases, the J end lost 1 base, and 6 bases lay between the germline ends. The CDR3 spans 14 residues. Germline V gene lookup returns CDR1 LGHNT and CDR2 FRNRAP. CDR3 nucleotide sequence: TGTGCTAGTGGTTTAGGGGGGAACACCGGGGAGCTGTTTTTT. This codes for CASGLGGNTGELFF.

This clone was detected once. The conserved phenylalanine or tryptophan normally closing the CDR3 is absent here, so this likely arose from a read error. The chain recombines TRBV20-1 with TRBJ2-7; D is perhaps TRBD2 (6 bases). Germline assignment: CDR1 DFQATT and CDR2 SNEGSKA (reference sequence). This CDR3 has 13 residues. The V and J ends lost 5 bases and 2 bases respectively, with 13 bases between them. CDR3 loop: CSARLEGAYEQYL. CDR3 bases: TGCAGTGCTCGACTAGAGGGAGCCTACGAGCAGTACCTC.

About this clone itself: This may be a read error: a much more frequent sequence differs by one nucleotide. The chain uses TRBV29-1 and TRBJ1-1; 7 nucleotides match TRBD1. Germline V CDR1 and CDR2: SQVTM, ANQGSEA. This CDR3 spans 15 amino acids. The CDR3 region has the DNA TGCAGAGAAGTGACAGGGAAAAGGATGAACACTGAAGCTTTCTTT. Translating gives CREVTGKRMNTEAFF. The full variable domain, rest sourced from reference TRBV29-1 and TRBJ1-1, is SAVISQKPSRDICQRGTSLTIQCQVDSQVTMMFWYRQQPGQSLTLIATANQGSEATYESGFVIDKFPISRPNLTFSTLTVSNMSPEDSSIYLCREVTGKRMNTEAFFGQGTRLTVV.

This clone was counted at least ten times. The rearrangement links TRBV27 to TRBJ2-5; D not resolved. Germline CDR1 and CDR2: MNHEY and SMNVEV (reference sequence). The CDR3 loop spans 14 amino acids. Trimming took 4 bases from V and 5 from J, leaving 14 bases between them. DNA of the CDR3: TGTGCCAGCAGTTCCGGAGTTCCCACTGAGACCCAGTACTTC. Its translation: CASSSGVPTETQYF.

As to this clone: The CDR3 does not end in the conserved phenylalanine or tryptophan, so this is likely a read error. The CDR3: CASSLVQAYEQYS. DNA of the CDR3: TGTGCCAGCAGCTTAGTACAGGCATACGAGCAGTACTCC. This sequence joins TRBV11-2 and TRBJ2-7, with D possibly TRBD1 on 5 matching bases. Trimming pared 1 base from V and 4 bases from J, leaving 8 bases between. The germline V gene has CDR1 SGHAT and CDR2 FQNNGV. This CDR3 is 13 amino acids long.

In its sample, this clone was seen many times. The J gene is TRBJ2-1, the V gene TRBV6-6; 11 positions match TRBD2. CDR1 is MNHNY and CDR2 is SVGAGI in the germline V gene (reference sequence). Trimming cost V 2 bases and J 7 bases; bases outside gene matches: 4. This CDR3 is 15 amino acids long. The CDR3 loop reads CASSYLAGGNNEQFF. The CDR3 bases are TGTGCCAGCAGTTACCTAGCGGGAGGTAATAATGAGCAGTTCTTC.

The sample holds a few counts of this clone. The V call is TRBV28, the J call TRBJ2-5; no clear D gene. The CDR3 covers 14 residues. V was clipped by 6 bases and J by 7 bases, with 18 bases between them. Germline assignment: CDR1 MDHEN and CDR2 SYDVKM. In DNA, the CDR3 is TGTGCCAGCAGCCCCTCCGGGCATATCTGGACCCAGTACTTC. It yields the protein CASSPSGHIWTQYF.

This clone came up many times. The chain links TRBV10-2 to TRBJ2-1; D possibly corresponds to TRBD2 (5 bases). This CDR3 has 16 amino acids. Germline-derived CDR1 and CDR2 are WSHSY and SAAADI. Trimming removed 10 bases from V and 5 bases from J, with 24 bases in between. Here the CDR3 DNA reads TGCGCCACCCCGCCCTGGAGTCTAGCAGTCGACAATGAGCAGTTCTTC. It specifies CATPPWSLAVDNEQFF.

This clone has a handful of counts. The chain is built from TRBV6-5 and TRBJ1-2, with D maybe TRBD1 (5 bases). Germline values: CDR1 MNHEY, CDR2 SVGAGI. Trimming took off 4 bases at V and 4 bases at J, with 19 bases between the two ends. The CDR3 is 16 amino acids. The CDR3 loop reads CASSSIRTRGGYGYTF. The CDR3 DNA is TGTGCCAGCAGTTCTATCCGTACACGGGGCGGCTATGGCTACACCTTC.

This clone was seen repeatedly, ten times or more. The chain combines TRBV4-2 with TRBJ2-2, with D hard to call. Germline V gene sequence: CDR1 LGHNA, CDR2 YNFKEQ. The CDR3 is made up of 15 amino acids. Deletions cut 0 bases from V and 6 bases from J, with 11 bases between. Here the CDR3 DNA reads TGTGCCAGCAGCCAAGAAGGTACGGATCCCGGGGAGCTGTTTTTT. Translation: CASSQEGTDPGELFF.

This clone was counted ten times or more. V is TRBV18 and J is TRBJ2-7, with 8 positions matching TRBD2. The CDR3 totals 16 residues. J gave up 1 base and V 0 bases, and 5 bases lay outside the gene matches. The germline V gene encodes CDR1 KGHSH and CDR2 LQKENI. CDR3: CASSPPAAGGSYEQYF. The CDR3 DNA sequence: TGTGCCAGCTCACCACCAGCGGCGGGGGGATCCTACGAGCAGTACTTC.

In this sample, this clone turned up many times. The chain joins TRBV25-1 to TRBJ2-7; a weak D match, TRBD1 (5 bases). Trimming took 3 bases from V and 5 from J, leaving 8 bases between them. The CDR3 is made up of 12 amino acids. Looked up from germline, CDR1 is MGHDK and CDR2 is SYGVNS. The CDR3 protein is CASSEGLNEQYF. The CDR3 DNA is TGTGCCAGCAGTGAGGGGCTGAACGAGCAGTACTTC.

As to this clone: A much larger clonotype is one base distant, so this may be a read error. V is TRBV3-1 and J is TRBJ2-2; possibly TRBD1 for D (6 bases). The V end was cut by 0 bases, the J end by 5 bases, with 19 bases between. The CDR3 extends over 18 amino acids. Germline CDR1 reads LGHDT; CDR2 reads YNNKEL (reference sequence). The CDR3 bases are TGTGCCAGCAGCCAAGATCAAAAATGGACAGTGAAAACCGGGGAGCTGTTTTTT. It codes for CASSQDQKWTVKTGELFF.

This clone has ten or more counts. This chain connects TRBV19 to TRBJ1-1; TRBD1 might be the D (5 bases). Trimming removed 6 bases from V and 1 base from J, with 12 bases in between. Germline V gene sequence: CDR1 LNHDA, CDR2 SQIVND (reference sequence). This CDR3 has 14 residues. The CDR3 reads CASSRVRANTEAFF. The CDR3 coding sequence is TGTGCCAGTAGCAGGGTTCGGGCGAACACTGAAGCTTTCTTT. Supplemented by reference TRBV19 and TRBJ1-1, the full variable domain reads DGGITQSPKYLFRKEGQNVTLSCEQNLNHDAMYWYRQDPGQGLRLIYYSQIVNDFQKGDIAEGYSVSREKKESFPLTVTSAQKNPTAFYLCASSRVRANTEAFFGQGTRLTVV.

This clone was observed at least ten times. This chain joins TRBV20-1 and TRBJ2-2; D not certain. V dropped 3 bases and J dropped 6 bases, with 11 bases sitting between them. There are 13 residues in the CDR3. Per the germline V gene, CDR1 is DFQATT and CDR2 is SNEGSKA (reference sequence). The CDR3: CSARPLSPGELFF. Written as DNA, the CDR3 is TGCAGTGCTAGGCCTCTTAGCCCCGGGGAGCTGTTTTTT.

About this clone itself: An end of the junction differs from the germline gene, which may be a read error. The chain recombines TRBV20-1 with TRBJ2-1, with D perhaps TRBD2 (5 bases). Germline-derived CDR1 and CDR2 are DFQATT and SNEGSKA (reference sequence). The CDR3 length is 13 residues. CDR3 region: CSATGLIRNEEFF. CDR3 in DNA: TGCAGTGCCACCGGACTCATCCGCAATGAGGAGTTCTTC.